A selection of T cell receptor beta chains follows, all from one sample in a study of neurological immune-mediated disorders. TCRdb re-called the 5' RACE reads through MiXCR, storing one row per CDR3 protein. The table lists over 50,000 distinct CDR3 sequences, 5.2% of them singletons. Sample: PBMCs. The receptor set was obtained from a human donor with multiple sclerosis. The donor label of this sample is uncertain. Each CDR3 is given with its conserved first and last residue. The D gene is left open where the match is weak.

j_call	v_call	d_call	cdr3_aa
TRBJ1-5	TRBV21-1	.	CASSNAGQGASQPQHF
TRBJ1-2	TRBV3-1	.	CASSQVGSGPDGYTF
TRBJ1-1	TRBV29-1	.	CSAGTPTAEAFF
TRBJ2-7	TRBV4-1	.	CASSQEGTGIYEQYF
TRBJ2-3	TRBV9	.	CASSVGARDTQYF
TRBJ1-1	TRBV5-1	TRBD1	CASRSYRGYYTEAFF
TRBJ2-7	TRBV5-1	.	CASSVDSQSSYEQYF
TRBJ1-3	TRBV7-2	TRBD1	CASSLTGARPYSGNTIYF
TRBJ1-5	TRBV7-8	.	CASSLASSNQPQHF
TRBJ2-7	TRBV20-1	.	CSAERDSYEQYF
TRBJ2-1	TRBV20-1	.	CSARGGRASVYNEQFF
TRBJ2-2	TRBV20-1	.	CSARRQGLTGELFF
TRBJ1-2	TRBV3-1	.	CASSQGRIISYTF
TRBJ1-1	TRBV12-3/TRBV12-4	.	CASRNYLLNREGTEAFF
TRBJ1-4	TRBV3-1	TRBD1	CASSGQGGEKLFF
TRBJ2-7	TRBV7-2	.	CASSPFGEQYF
TRBJ1-2	TRBV7-9	TRBD1	CASSLDRGVGYTF
TRBJ1-1	TRBV5-1	.	CASSTDGQLNTEAFF
TRBJ2-3	TRBV5-1	TRBD2	CASSSIGLAGGDTQYF
TRBJ2-7	TRBV20-1	TRBD2	CSARDPKAGGPAAYEQYF
TRBJ2-2	TRBV6-5	TRBD2	CASSTGGKLNTGELFF
TRBJ2-7	TRBV5-1	TRBD2	CASSFASGGYEQYF
TRBJ2-7	TRBV5-1	.	CASSPRDSGYEQYF
TRBJ2-1	TRBV5-5	.	CASSFQGSEQFF
TRBJ2-1	TRBV7-6	.	CASSPGKYNEQFF
TRBJ1-1	TRBV3-1	.	CASTGGNTEAFF
TRBJ2-1	TRBV12-3/TRBV12-4	.	CASSFSRLSRNNEQFF
TRBJ2-3	TRBV5-6	TRBD1	CASSLTFGTGFNTDTQYF
TRBJ1-5	TRBV15	.	CATSRDSSDGNQPQHF
TRBJ1-2	TRBV6-1	TRBD1	CASSEAAQGRGYTF
TRBJ2-2	TRBV20-1	.	CSARDPGSPGELFF
TRBJ1-1	TRBV11-2	.	CASSSSQGGTEAFF
TRBJ1-2	TRBV4-1	TRBD1	CASSLTGNGGYTF
TRBJ1-1	TRBV10-2	.	CASSWTGNTEAFF
TRBJ1-4	TRBV20-1	TRBD1	CSADGTGNEKLFF
TRBJ1-2	TRBV20-1	.	CSARDPNREEDYGYTF
TRBJ2-7	TRBV6-1	.	CAIRQPRSYEQYF
TRBJ2-3	TRBV4-1	.	CASSQGQNTDTQYF
TRBJ1-4	TRBV6-1	.	CASTLQHKLFF
TRBJ2-1	TRBV24-1	.	CATSDFPPYNEQFF
TRBJ1-4	TRBV11-2	.	CASSSWTAGTNEKLFF
TRBJ2-2	TRBV5-4	.	CASSLNPVETGELFF
TRBJ2-3	TRBV14	TRBD1	CASSSLGQGAIDTQYF
TRBJ2-1	TRBV5-1	.	CASSLGVSVNEQFF